A selection of T cell receptor beta chains follows, all from one sample in a study of T-cell memory formation after mild COVID-19. TCRdb analysed the 5' RACE reads with MiXCR anew, one entry per CDR3 protein. The sample has under 300,000 distinct CDR3 sequences, about a sixth seen once. Sequenced sample: PBMCs or a T cell subset sorted from them (not recorded which). The receptors come from a man between 18 and 35 years old who had mild COVID-19 (a few samples of this study predate the infection). Cell type and time point are not known. Both conserved end residues are part of each CDR3. Each record gives: J gene, D gene, CDR3 length, clone size, V gene, CDR3 protein, CDR3 DNA. The D gene is left open where the match is weak. A clone size is listed for some rows: how often the clone was seen (once, few, many), or a class if it is expanded.

TRBJ2-1,TRBD1,15,many,TRBV4-3,CASSQGWTGDNEQFF,TGCGCCAGCAGCCAAGGTTGGACAGGGGACAATGAGCAGTTCTTC
TRBJ2-7,-,14,-,TRBV6-5,CASRRGTTTYEQYF,TGTGCCAGCAGGCGGGGGACAACTACCTACGAGCAGTACTTC
TRBJ1-4,-,16,-,TRBV5-1,CASSSKDTNPFEKLFF,TGCGCCAGCAGTTCCAAGGACACCAATCCTTTTGAAAAACTGTTTTTT
TRBJ2-3,TRBD2,19,few,TRBV6-5,CASSYSLTSGGPTTDTQYF,TGTGCCAGCAGTTACTCGCTGACTAGCGGGGGGCCCACCACAGATACGCAGTATTTT
TRBJ2-5,TRBD2,14,-,TRBV20-1,CSARRSGGGETQYF,TGCAGTGCTAGGCGGAGCGGGGGGGGAGAGACCCAGTACTTC
TRBJ2-3,-,12,-,TRBV20-1,CSARDRGDTQYF,TGCAGTGCTAGAGATCGTGGAGATACGCAGTATTTT
TRBJ2-3,-,13,few,TRBV20-1,CSAKLIAADTQYF,TGCAGTGCTAAACTCATAGCGGCAGATACGCAGTATTTT
TRBJ2-1,-,14,few,TRBV6-2/TRBV6-3,CASCGSGRLTEQFF,TGTGCCAGCTGCGGTTCAGGGCGGTTGACGGAGCAGTTCTTC
TRBJ2-5,-,14,few,TRBV5-1,CASSLGAVPKTQYF,TGCGCCAGCAGCTTGGGTGCGGTTCCGAAGACCCAGTACTTC
TRBJ1-2,-,11,many,TRBV20-1,CSVHANYGYTF,TGCAGTGTCCACGCTAACTATGGCTACACCTTC
TRBJ2-1,-,17,-,TRBV20-1,CSASGRGPFTKHNEQFF,TGCAGTGCTAGTGGCCGGGGACCATTCACTAAACACAATGAGCAGTTCTTC
TRBJ1-5,-,14,-,TRBV20-1,CSARRNAWPQPQHF,TGCAGTGCTAGGAGGAACGCATGGCCTCAGCCCCAGCATTTT
TRBJ1-2,TRBD1,14,few,TRBV4-2,CASSQGQGPYGYTF,TGTGCCAGCAGCCAAGGACAGGGACCTTATGGCTACACCTTC
TRBJ1-2,-,13,-,TRBV25-1,CASSPTGTRGYTF,TGTGCCAGCAGTCCGACCGGGACCCGCGGCTACACCTTC